This T cell receptor (beta chain) originates from a study of T-cell reconstitution after alpha-beta-depleted transplantation in children (dated by TCRdb to 2016 to 2017). For context, the study as a whole: The study quantitatively tracked T-cell immune reconstitution after TCRalphabeta/CD19-depleted allogeneic hematopoietic cell transplantation in children using TCR repertoire profiling.

The library was obtained by PCR. TCRdb lists the instrument as Illumina HiSeq 2500. To normalize quantification of the TCRbeta repertoire, the TCR libraries were built with molecular barcoding that relied on unique molecular identifiers. Clones were called with MiXCR by TCRdb after fastp trimmed the public reads at Q25, and only in-frame beta chains were retained. Duplicate CDR3 protein sequences are folded into a single record with the most common DNA and genes. A total of about 270,000 distinct CDR3 sequences appear in this sample, more than 8% of them only once. Roughly a tenth of the sample comes from the top ten. At the junction V is shortened by 4 bases and J by 15 bases, with 16 bases in between. From the cysteine through the phenylalanine, the CDR3 covers 12 amino acids. The read is trimmed to its CDR3 DNA, 36 bases read in frame from base 1. This clonotype was picked up many times. No antigen is known for it. Nothing much larger sits one base from this clone, and base qualities are not available.

This specimen was PBMCs from the stem cell graft donor, taken from the stem cell graft. This clonotype was sampled from a human donor who donated a stem cell graft to a child with SCID. The chain links TRBV12-3 or TRBV12-4 with TRBJ2-1; TRBD1 is possibly the D segment (5 matching bases). The CDR3 region reads CASSSTALGRFF. DNA sequence: TGTGCCAGCAGTTCGACAGCCCTCGGCAGGTTCTTC.